This TCR beta chain was recovered during a study of blood T cell repertoires in COVID-19. Turning to the study itself: The study drew acute and convalescent COVID-19 samples from the United States, Italy and Spain.

Germline lookup yields CDR1 LGHDT and CDR2 YNNKEL (reference sequence). The length of the CDR3 is 15 residues. The trim removed 2 bases at V and 6 bases at J, leaving 4 bases unmatched. The repertoire was sequenced with immunoSEQ multiplex PCR; TCRdb's copy has only in-frame clones and lacks some. Seen here are about 220,000 clones, 86% observed once, and the top ten hold roughly 2.3%. The clonotype comes from a man in his thirties or forties who had recovered from COVID-19. The genes are TRBV3-1 (or the pseudogene TRBV3-2) and TRBJ1-4; 9 bases are a match to TRBD1. The sample taken for sequencing was peripheral blood. DNA for the CDR3: TGTGCCAGCAGCCAAACCGGGACAGGGTATGAAAAACTGTTTTTT. It encodes CASSQTGTGYEKLFF.